This is a list of T cell receptor beta chains from one sample in a study of shared clonotypes between healthy human individuals. The table came from immunoSEQ multiplex PCR; TCRdb's copy has only in-frame clones and leaves some out. Among hundreds of thousands of clones, more than 70% were seen once, and the ten largest hold around 1.7%. Sequenced material: memory CD4+ T cells sorted from blood. These receptors were collected from a woman under 40 in good health. CDR3s include the opening cysteine and the closing phenylalanine or tryptophan. D genes are given only for firm matches. The size of a clone is reported for some rows only, either as once, few or many, or as a class for expanded clones.

.	TRBV30	.	TRBJ1-2	TGTGCCCGGAACGGCCAGGGCTTCTATGGCTACACCTTC	CARNGQGFYGYTF
.	TRBV7-3	few	TRBJ1-2	TGTGCCAGCAGCCCCGGACAGTCGCATGGCTACACCTTC	CASSPGQSHGYTF
.	TRBV9	.	TRBJ2-3	TGTGCCAGCAGCGAGGGTCGACCCTGGGATACGCAGTATTTT	CASSEGRPWDTQYF
.	TRBV6-6	.	TRBJ2-7	TGTGCCAGCAGTTACACCCCGACAGTCCCCTACGAGCAGTACTTC	CASSYTPTVPYEQYF
TRBD1	TRBV29-1	.	TRBJ2-5	TGCAGCGTTAAGGGACAGGGAAGTTTCGAGACCCAGTACTTC	CSVKGQGSFETQYF
.	TRBV7-7	.	TRBJ2-3	TGTGCCAGCAGCTCAAGCACAGGAGATACGCAGTATTTT	CASSSSTGDTQYF
TRBD1	TRBV10-1	.	TRBJ2-7	TGCGCCAGCAGTGGACAGGGCTACGAGCAGTACTTC	CASSGQGYEQYF
TRBD1	TRBV14	.	TRBJ1-1	TGTGCCAGCAGCCAAGGGACAGGGCGTGAAGCTTTCTTT	CASSQGTGREAFF
.	TRBV2	.	TRBJ2-3	TGTGCCAGCGAAGGCGCGGGACGGGGGTTGGGAGATACGCAGTATTTT	CASEGAGRGLGDTQYF
.	TRBV2	.	TRBJ1-1	TGTGCCAGCACCCTTACCACTGAAGCTTTCTTT	CASTLTTEAFF
.	TRBV2	.	TRBJ1-2	TGTGCCAGCAGTGAAAGGGAGGGGAACTATGGCTACACCTTC	CASSEREGNYGYTF
TRBD1	TRBV6-1	.	TRBJ2-7	TGTGCCAGCAGTAGACAGGGGTACGAGCAGTACTTC	CASSRQGYEQYF
.	TRBV10-1	.	TRBJ1-2	TGCGCCAGCAGTGAAGGGGTTGGCTATGGCTACACCTTC	CASSEGVGYGYTF
.	TRBV28	.	TRBJ2-3	TGTGCCAGCAGTTTGGAGCGGAGCGACACAGATACGCAGTATTTT	CASSLERSDTDTQYF
.	TRBV6-1	few	TRBJ1-1	TGTGCCAGCGTATCAGTCGCGAGCACTGAAGCTTTCTTT	CASVSVASTEAFF
.	TRBV5-1	.	TRBJ2-5	TGCGCCAGCAGCCTTGGACGGGGGGAGACCCAGTACTTC	CASSLGRGETQYF
.	TRBV6-6	few	TRBJ2-4	TGTGCCAGCAGTTCCGGGACGGTAGCCAAAAACATTCAGTACTTC	CASSSGTVAKNIQYF
TRBD2	TRBV29-1	.	TRBJ2-1	TGCAGCGTAGGGGACTACGTACGAAATGAGCAGTTCTTC	CSVGDYVRNEQFF
.	TRBV29-1	.	TRBJ2-3	TGCAGCGTTGACGTCCAAGTCCGCGCAGATACGCAGTATTTT	CSVDVQVRADTQYF
TRBD1	TRBV5-1	.	TRBJ2-2	TGCGCCAGCAGCCACCGGGACAGGGGGAACACCGGGGAGCTGTTTTTT	CASSHRDRGNTGELFF
TRBD2	TRBV7-9	.	TRBJ2-2	TGTGCCAGCCGCGAGATGCGGGAGAAGACCGGGGAGCTGTTTTTT	CASREMREKTGELFF
TRBD1	TRBV7-8	many	TRBJ2-7	TGTGCCAGCAGCTTAGGAGGGGGGACAGGGCGTCGGTTTTACTTC	CASSLGGGTGRRFYF